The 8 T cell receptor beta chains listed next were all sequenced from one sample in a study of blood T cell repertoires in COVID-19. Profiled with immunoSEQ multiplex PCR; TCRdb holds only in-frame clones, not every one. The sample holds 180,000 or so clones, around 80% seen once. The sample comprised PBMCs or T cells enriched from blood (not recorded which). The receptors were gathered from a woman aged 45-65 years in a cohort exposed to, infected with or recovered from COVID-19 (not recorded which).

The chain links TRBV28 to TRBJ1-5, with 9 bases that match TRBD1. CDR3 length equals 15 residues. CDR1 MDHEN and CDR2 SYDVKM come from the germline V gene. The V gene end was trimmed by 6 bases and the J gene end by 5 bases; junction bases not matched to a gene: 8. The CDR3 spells CASRSAGTGYQPQHF. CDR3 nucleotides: TGTGCCAGCAGGAGTGCCGGGACAGGGTATCAGCCCCAGCATTTT.

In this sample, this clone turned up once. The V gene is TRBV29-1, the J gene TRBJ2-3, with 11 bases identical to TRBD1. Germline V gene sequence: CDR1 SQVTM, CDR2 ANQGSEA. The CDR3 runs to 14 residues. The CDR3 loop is CSGTGTGGPDTQYF. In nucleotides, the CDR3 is TGCAGTGGGACCGGGACAGGGGGGCCAGATACGCAGTATTTT.

CDR3 sequence: CASVTSGKYNEQFF. CDR3 in DNA: TGTGCCAGCGTGACTAGCGGGAAATACAATGAGCAGTTCTTC. V gene TRBV28 combines with J gene TRBJ2-1; 11 bases line up with TRBD2. Germline CDR1 and CDR2: MDHEN and SYDVKM. With V trimmed by 8 bases and J by 4 bases, 4 bases remained unmatched. The CDR3 extends over 14 amino acids.

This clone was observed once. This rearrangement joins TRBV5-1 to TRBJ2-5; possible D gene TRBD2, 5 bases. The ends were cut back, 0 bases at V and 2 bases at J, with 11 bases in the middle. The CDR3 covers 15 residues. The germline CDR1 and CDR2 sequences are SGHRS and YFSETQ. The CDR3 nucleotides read TGCGCCAGCAGCTTGGCCTTCAGCGGACAAGAGACCCAGTACTTC. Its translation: CASSLAFSGQETQYF.

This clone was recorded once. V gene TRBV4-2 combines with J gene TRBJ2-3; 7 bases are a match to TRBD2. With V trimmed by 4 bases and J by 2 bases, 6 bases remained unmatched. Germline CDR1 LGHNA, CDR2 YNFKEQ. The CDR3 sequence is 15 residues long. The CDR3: CASSPAAGVTDTQYF. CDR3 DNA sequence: TGTGCCAGCAGCCCAGCGGCGGGAGTCACAGATACGCAGTATTTT.

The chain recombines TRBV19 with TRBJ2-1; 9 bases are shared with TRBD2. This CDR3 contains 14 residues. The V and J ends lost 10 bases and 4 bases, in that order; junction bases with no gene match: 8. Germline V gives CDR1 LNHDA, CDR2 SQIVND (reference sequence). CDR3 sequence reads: CATRLAAYYNEQFF. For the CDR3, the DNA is TGTGCCACCCGACTAGCGGCCTATTACAATGAGCAGTTCTTC.

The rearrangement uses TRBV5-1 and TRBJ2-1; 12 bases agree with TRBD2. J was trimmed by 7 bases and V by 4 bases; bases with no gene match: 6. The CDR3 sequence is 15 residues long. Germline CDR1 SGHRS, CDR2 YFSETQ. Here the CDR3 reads CASSQRLAGDNEQFF. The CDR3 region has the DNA TGCGCCAGCAGCCAGAGACTAGCGGGAGATAATGAGCAGTTCTTC.

The CDR3 region has the DNA TGTGCCAGCAGGGCTGGACAGCGTGGGGAAGCTTTCTTT. This codes for CASRAGQRGEAFF. The chain has TRBV28 and TRBJ1-1; D possibly corresponds to TRBD1 (6 bases). With 6 bases removed from V and 8 bases from J, the gap between germline ends came to 16 bases. The CDR3 length is 13 residues. From germline, CDR1 is MDHEN and CDR2 SYDVKM.